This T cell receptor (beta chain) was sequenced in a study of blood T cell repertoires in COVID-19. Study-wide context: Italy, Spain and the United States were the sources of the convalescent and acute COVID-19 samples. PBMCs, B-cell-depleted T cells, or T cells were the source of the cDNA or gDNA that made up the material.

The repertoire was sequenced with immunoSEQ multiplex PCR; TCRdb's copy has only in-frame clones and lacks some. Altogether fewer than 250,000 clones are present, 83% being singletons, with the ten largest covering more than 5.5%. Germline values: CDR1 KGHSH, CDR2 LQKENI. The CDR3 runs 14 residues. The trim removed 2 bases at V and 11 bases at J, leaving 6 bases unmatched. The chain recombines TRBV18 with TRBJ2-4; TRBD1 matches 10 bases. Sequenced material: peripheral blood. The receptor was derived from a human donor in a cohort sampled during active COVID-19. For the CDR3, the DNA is TGTGCCAGCTCACCAGGGACAGGGGCCCAGCTTCAGTACTTC. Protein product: CASSPGTGAQLQYF.